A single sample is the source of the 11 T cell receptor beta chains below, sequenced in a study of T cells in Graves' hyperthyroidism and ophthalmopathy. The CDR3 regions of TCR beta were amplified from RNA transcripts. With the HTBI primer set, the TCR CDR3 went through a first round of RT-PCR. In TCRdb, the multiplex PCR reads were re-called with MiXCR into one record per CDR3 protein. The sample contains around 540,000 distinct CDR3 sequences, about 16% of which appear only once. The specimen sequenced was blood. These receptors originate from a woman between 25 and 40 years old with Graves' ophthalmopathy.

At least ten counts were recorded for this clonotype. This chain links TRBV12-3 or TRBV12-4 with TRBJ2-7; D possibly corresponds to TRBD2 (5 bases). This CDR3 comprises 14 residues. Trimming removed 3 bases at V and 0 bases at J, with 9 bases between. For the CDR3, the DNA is TGTGCCAGCAGTTTCGGACTTGGCTCCTACGAGCAGTACTTC. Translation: CASSFGLGSYEQYF.

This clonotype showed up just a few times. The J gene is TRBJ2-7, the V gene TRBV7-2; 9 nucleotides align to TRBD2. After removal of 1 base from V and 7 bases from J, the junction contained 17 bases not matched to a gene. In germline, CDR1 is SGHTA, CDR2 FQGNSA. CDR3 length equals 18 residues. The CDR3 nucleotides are TGTGCCAGCAGCTTAGTATCGTCGTTAGCGGGAGAACTGAAAGAGCAGTACTTC. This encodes CASSLVSSLAGELKEQYF.

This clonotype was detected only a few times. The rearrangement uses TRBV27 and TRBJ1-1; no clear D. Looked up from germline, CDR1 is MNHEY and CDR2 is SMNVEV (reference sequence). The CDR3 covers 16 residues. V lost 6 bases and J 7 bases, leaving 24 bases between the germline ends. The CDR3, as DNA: TGTGCCAGCAGCCTATTCACTGCTTCAGGACTATATGAAGCTTTCTTT. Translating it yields CASSLFTASGLYEAFF.

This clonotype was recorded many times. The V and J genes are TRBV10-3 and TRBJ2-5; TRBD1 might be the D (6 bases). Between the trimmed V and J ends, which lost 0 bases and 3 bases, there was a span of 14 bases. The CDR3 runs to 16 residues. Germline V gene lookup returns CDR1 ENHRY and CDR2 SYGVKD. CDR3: CAISESKGDKKETQYF. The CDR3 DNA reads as TGTGCCATCAGTGAGTCGAAAGGGGACAAGAAAGAGACCCAGTACTTC.

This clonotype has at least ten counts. This CDR3 is CASSQEGQGVAGGSYNEQFF. The DNA of the CDR3 is TGTGCCAGCAGTCAAGAGGGACAGGGCGTTGCGGGAGGCTCCTACAATGAGCAGTTCTTC. This sequence joins TRBV6-1 and TRBJ2-1; possibly TRBD1 for D (9 bases). The germline CDR1 and CDR2 sequences are MNHNS and SASEGT. This CDR3 spans 20 amino acids. The V and J ends lost 5 bases and 0 bases respectively, with 26 bases between them.

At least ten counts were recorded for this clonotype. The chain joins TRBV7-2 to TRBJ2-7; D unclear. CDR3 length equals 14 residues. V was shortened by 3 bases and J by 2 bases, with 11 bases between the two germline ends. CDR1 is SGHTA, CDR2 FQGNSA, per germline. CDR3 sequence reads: CASSFEETTYEQYF. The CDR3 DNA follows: TGTGCCAGCAGCTTCGAAGAGACGACCTACGAGCAGTACTTC.

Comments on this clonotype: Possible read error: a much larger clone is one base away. CDR3 nucleotides: TGTGCCAGCAGCCTCGACAGACCCTACAAGCAGTACTTC. This encodes CASSLDRPYKQYF. The chain employs TRBV7-9 and TRBJ2-7; D perhaps matches TRBD1 (5 bases). The CDR3 is 13 residues long. Germline V gene data show CDR1 as SEHNR and CDR2 as FQNEAQ (reference sequence).

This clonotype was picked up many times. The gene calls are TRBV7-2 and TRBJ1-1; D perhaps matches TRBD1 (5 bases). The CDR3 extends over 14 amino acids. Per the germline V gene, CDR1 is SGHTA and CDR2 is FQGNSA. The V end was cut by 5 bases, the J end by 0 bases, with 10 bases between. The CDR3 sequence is CASSAREVNTEAFF. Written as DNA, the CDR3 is TGTGCCAGCAGCGCCAGGGAAGTGAACACTGAAGCTTTCTTT.

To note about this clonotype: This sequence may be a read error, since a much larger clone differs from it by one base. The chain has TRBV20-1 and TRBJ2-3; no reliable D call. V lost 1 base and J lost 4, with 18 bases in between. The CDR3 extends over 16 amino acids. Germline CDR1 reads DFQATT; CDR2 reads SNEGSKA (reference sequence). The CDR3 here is CSARARLGMGPDTQYF. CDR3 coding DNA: TGCAGTGCTAGAGCCCGACTGGGGATGGGCCCAGATACGCAGTATTTT.

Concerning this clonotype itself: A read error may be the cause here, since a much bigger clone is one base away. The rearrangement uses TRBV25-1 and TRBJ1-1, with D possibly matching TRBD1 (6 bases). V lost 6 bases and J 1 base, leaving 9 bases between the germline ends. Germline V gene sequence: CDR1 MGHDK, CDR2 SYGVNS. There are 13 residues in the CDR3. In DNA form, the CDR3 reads TGTGCCAGCAGAGTACAGGGGAACACTGAAGCTTTCTTT. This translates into CASRVQGNTEAFF.

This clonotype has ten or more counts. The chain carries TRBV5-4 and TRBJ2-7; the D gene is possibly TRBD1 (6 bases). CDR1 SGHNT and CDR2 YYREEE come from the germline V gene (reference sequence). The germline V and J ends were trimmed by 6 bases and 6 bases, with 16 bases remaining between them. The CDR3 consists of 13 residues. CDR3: CASKIQGHGEQYF. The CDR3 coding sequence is TGTGCCAGCAAGATCCAGGGGCATGGCGAGCAGTACTTC.